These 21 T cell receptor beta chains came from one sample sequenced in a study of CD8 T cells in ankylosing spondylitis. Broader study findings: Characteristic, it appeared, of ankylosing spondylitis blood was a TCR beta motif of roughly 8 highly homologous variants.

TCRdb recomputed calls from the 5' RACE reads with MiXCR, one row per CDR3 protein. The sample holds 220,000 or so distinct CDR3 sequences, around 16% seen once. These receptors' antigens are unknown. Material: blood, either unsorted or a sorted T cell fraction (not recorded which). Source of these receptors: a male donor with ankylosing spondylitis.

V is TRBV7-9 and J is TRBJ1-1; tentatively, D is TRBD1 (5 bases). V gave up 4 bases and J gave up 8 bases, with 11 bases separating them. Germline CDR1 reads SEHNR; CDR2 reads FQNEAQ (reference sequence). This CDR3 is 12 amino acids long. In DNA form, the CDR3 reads TGTGCCAGCAGCTGGGGGACGGAGGAAGCTTTCTTT. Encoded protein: CASSWGTEEAFF. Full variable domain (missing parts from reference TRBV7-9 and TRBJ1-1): DTGVSQNPRHKITKRGQNVTFRCDPISEHNRLYWYRQTLGQGPEFLTYFQNEAQLEKSRLLSDRFSAERPKGSFSTLEIQRTEQGDSAMYLCASSWGTEEAFFGQGTRLTVV.

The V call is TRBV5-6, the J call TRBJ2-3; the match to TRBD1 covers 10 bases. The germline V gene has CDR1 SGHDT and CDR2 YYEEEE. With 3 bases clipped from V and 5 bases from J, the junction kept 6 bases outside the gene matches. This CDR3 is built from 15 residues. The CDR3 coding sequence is TGTGCCAGCAGCTACGGGACAGGGGCCGGAGATACGCAGTATTTT. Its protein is CASSYGTGAGDTQYF.

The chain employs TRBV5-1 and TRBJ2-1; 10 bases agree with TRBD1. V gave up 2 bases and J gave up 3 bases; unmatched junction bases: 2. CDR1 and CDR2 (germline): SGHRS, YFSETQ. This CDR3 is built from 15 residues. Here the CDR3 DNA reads TGCGCCAGCAGCTTCGGGGACAGGGGCTACAATGAGCAGTTCTTC. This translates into CASSFGDRGYNEQFF.

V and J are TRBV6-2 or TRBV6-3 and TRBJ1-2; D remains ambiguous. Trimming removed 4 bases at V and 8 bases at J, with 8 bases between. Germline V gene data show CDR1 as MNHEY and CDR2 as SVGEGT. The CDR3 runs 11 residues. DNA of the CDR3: TGTGCCAGCAGTTCCGACGGAGGCTACACCTTC. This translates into CASSSDGGYTF.

CDR3 residues: CASSPPSGSSYNEQFF. In DNA, the CDR3 is TGTGCCAGCAGCCCCCCTTCCGGGAGCTCCTACAATGAGCAGTTCTTC. This chain connects TRBV14 to TRBJ2-1; D perhaps matches TRBD2 (6 bases). The V and J ends lost 4 bases and 0 bases respectively, with 13 bases between them. From germline, CDR1 is SGHDN and CDR2 FVKESK. The CDR3 runs to 16 residues.

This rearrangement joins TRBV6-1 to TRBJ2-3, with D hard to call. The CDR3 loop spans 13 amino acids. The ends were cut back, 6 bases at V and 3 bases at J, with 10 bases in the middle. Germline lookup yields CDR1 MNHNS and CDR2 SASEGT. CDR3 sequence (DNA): TGTGCCAGCAGGAGCCCAGCAACAGATACGCAGTATTTT. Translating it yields CASRSPATDTQYF.

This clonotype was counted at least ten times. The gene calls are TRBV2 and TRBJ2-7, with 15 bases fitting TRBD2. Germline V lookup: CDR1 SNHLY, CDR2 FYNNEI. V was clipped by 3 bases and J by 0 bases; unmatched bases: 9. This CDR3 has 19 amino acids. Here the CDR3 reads CASSDWLGLAGGLSYEQYF. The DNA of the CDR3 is TGTGCCAGCAGTGATTGGTTGGGACTAGCGGGGGGACTCTCCTACGAGCAGTACTTC. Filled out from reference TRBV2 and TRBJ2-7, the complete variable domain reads EPEVTQTPSHQVTQMGQEVILRCVPISNHLYFYWYRQILGQKVEFLVSFYNNEISEKSEIFDDQFSVERPDGSNFTLKIRSTKLEDSAMYFCASSDWLGLAGGLSYEQYFGPGTRLTVT.

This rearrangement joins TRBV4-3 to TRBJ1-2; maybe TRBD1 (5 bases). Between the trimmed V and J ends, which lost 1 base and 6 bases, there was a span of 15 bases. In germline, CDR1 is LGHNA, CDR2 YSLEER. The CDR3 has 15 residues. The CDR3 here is CASSQGAAWGDGYTF. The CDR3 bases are TGCGCCAGCAGCCAAGGGGCAGCATGGGGGGATGGCTACACCTTC.

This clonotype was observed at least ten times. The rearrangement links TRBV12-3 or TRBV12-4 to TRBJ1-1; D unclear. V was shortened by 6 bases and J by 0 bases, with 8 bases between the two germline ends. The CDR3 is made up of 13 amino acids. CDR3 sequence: CASRAPVNTEAFF. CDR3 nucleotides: TGTGCCAGCAGGGCACCGGTGAACACTGAAGCTTTCTTT.

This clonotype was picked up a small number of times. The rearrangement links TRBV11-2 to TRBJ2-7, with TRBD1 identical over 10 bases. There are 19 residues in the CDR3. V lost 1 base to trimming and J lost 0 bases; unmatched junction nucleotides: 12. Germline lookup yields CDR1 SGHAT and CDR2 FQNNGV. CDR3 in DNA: TGTGCCAGCAGCTTAGGGTATCGGGACAGGGGACCCAACTCCTACGAGCAGTACTTC. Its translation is CASSLGYRDRGPNSYEQYF.

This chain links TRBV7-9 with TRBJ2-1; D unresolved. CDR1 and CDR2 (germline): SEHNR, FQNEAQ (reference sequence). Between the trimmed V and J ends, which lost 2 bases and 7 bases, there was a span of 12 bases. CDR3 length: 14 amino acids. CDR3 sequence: CASSLTGRWNEQFF. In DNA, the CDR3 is TGTGCCAGCAGCTTAACCGGGCGGTGGAATGAGCAGTTCTTC.

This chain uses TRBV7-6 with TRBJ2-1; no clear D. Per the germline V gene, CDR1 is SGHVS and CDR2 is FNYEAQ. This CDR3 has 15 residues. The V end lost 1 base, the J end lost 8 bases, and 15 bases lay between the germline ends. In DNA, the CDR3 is TGTGCCAGCAGCTTAGAGCGCCTTCCAGGCGATGAGCAGTTCTTC. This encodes CASSLERLPGDEQFF.

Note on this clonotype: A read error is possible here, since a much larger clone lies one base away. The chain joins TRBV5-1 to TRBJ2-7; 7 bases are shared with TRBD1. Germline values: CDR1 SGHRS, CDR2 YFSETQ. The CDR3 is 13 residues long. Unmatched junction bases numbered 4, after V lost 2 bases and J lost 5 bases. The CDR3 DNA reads TGCGCCAGCAGCTTTACAGGGGTCCACGAGCAGTACTTC. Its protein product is CASSFTGVHEQYF.

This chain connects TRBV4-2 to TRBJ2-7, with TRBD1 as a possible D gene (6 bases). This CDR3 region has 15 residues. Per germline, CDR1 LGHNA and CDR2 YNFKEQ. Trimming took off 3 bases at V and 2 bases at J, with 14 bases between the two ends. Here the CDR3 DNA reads TGTGCCAGCAGCCAGGCACAGGACAGAACCTACGAGCAGTACTTC. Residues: CASSQAQDRTYEQYF.

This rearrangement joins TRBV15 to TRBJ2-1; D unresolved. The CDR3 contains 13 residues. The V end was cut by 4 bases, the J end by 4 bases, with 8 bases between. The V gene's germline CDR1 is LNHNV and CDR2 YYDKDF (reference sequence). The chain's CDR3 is CATSTILYNEQFF. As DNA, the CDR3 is TGTGCCACCAGCACCATCTTATACAATGAGCAGTTCTTC.

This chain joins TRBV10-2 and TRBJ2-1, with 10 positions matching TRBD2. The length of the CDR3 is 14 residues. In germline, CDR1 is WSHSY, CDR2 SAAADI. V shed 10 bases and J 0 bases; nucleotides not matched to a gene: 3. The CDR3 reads CAISSGSSYNEQFF. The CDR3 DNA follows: TGCGCCATCTCTAGCGGGAGCTCCTACAATGAGCAGTTCTTC.

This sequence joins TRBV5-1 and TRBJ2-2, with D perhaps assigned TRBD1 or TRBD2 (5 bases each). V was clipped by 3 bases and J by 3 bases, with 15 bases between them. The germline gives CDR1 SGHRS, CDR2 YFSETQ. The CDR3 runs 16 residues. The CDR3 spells CASSYFPGTDTGELFF. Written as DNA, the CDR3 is TGCGCCAGCAGCTATTTCCCCGGGACCGACACCGGGGAGCTGTTTTTT.

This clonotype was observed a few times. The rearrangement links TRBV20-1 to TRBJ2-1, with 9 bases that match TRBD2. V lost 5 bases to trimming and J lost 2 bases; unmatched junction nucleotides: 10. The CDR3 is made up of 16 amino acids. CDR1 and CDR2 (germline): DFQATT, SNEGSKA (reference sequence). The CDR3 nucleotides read TGCAGTGCTTCCTCGGGGGCGGGAGGGCCCTACAATGAGCAGTTCTTC. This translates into CSASSGAGGPYNEQFF.

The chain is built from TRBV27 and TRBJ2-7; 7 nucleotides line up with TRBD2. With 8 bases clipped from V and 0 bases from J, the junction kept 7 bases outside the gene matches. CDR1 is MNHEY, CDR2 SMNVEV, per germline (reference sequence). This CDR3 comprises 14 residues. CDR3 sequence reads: CASASGGNSYEQYF. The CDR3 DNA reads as TGTGCCAGCGCATCCGGGGGGAACTCCTACGAGCAGTACTTC.

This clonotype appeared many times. Here the CDR3 DNA reads TGCAGTGCTAGAGATGAATCGAGGGGGGAAAATTCACCCCTCCACTTT. This translates into CSARDESRGENSPLHF. The V and J genes are TRBV20-1 and TRBJ1-6, with D maybe TRBD1 (6 bases). The V gene's germline CDR1 is DFQATT and CDR2 SNEGSKA (reference sequence). There are 16 residues in the CDR3. V was shortened by 0 bases and J by 7 bases, with 16 bases between the two germline ends.

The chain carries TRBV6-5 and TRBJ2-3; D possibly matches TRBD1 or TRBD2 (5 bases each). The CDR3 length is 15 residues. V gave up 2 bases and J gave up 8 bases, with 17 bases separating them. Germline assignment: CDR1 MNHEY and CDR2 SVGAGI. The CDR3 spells CASSYPGAALGTQYF. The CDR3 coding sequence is TGTGCCAGCAGTTACCCCGGGGCAGCCTTGGGTACGCAGTATTTT.